The 30 T cell receptor beta chains reported below all come from one sample, sequenced in a study of early T cells in non-severe SARS-CoV-2 infection. TCRdb processed the 5' RACE reads anew with MiXCR; each CDR3 protein has one entry. The sample contains some 30,000 distinct CDR3 sequences, roughly 6.6% of which appear only once. The sample consisted of whole blood. The receptors were sampled from an adult who was a healthcare worker with PCR-confirmed SARS-CoV-2 infection or an uninfected control (not recorded which).

Many counts were recorded for this clonotype. CDR3 in DNA: TGTGCCAGCAGCTTAAGAGGGGCGAGTAGCGAGACCCAGTACTTC. Its protein product is CASSLRGASSETQYF. The V call is TRBV7-2, the J call TRBJ2-5, with D perhaps being TRBD1 or TRBD2 (5 bases each). Trimming removed 2 bases from V and 5 bases from J, with 15 bases in between. Looked up from germline, CDR1 is SGHTA and CDR2 is FQGNSA. The CDR3 is made up of 15 amino acids.

This clonotype was seen at least ten times. The gene calls are TRBV30 and TRBJ1-2; 8 bases are a match to TRBD1. This CDR3 spans 13 amino acids. The V gene's germline CDR1 is GTSNPN and CDR2 SVGIG (reference sequence). The V and J ends lost 5 bases and 8 bases, in that order; junction bases with no gene match: 10. CDR3 in amino acids: CAWGRDRPGGYTF. The CDR3 DNA reads TGTGCCTGGGGACGGGACAGGCCTGGCGGCTACACCTTC.

In its sample, this clonotype was seen many times. V and J are TRBV28 and TRBJ2-7; D call uncertain. The CDR3 has 11 amino acids. V lost 6 bases and J lost 8, with 11 bases in between. From germline, CDR1 is MDHEN and CDR2 SYDVKM. This CDR3 reads CASRAAEKQYF. CDR3 in DNA: TGTGCCAGCAGGGCCGCAGAGAAGCAGTACTTC.

This clonotype was recorded many times. For the CDR3, the DNA is TGTGCCAGCAGTGAAGCCGGACCCCGCTACGAGCAGTACTTC. It specifies CASSEAGPRYEQYF. V usage is TRBV2 and J usage is TRBJ2-7; D is unresolved. The CDR3 is made up of 14 amino acids. Trimming left V 0 bases short and J 3 bases short, with 9 bases between. CDR1 and CDR2 (germline): SNHLY, FYNNEI.

This clonotype was picked up many times. V and J are TRBV30 and TRBJ1-1; the D is unclear. Germline-derived CDR1 and CDR2 are GTSNPN and SVGIG (reference sequence). Trimming removed 0 bases from V and 6 bases from J, with 8 bases in between. There are 12 residues in the CDR3. CDR3 loop: CAWSVLHPEAFF. As DNA, the CDR3 is TGTGCCTGGAGTGTACTCCACCCTGAAGCTTTCTTT.

The chain recombines TRBV6-1 with TRBJ1-4; D remains unclear. Germline CDR1 reads MNHNS; CDR2 reads SASEGT. CDR3 length: 17 residues. The germline V and J ends were trimmed by 0 bases and 5 bases, with 16 bases remaining between them. As DNA, the CDR3 is TGTGCCAGCAGTGAAGCAAGATCGGGGAGGAGCAATGAAAAACTGTTTTTT. Amino acid sequence: CASSEARSGRSNEKLFF.

This clonotype was observed a single time. This may arise from a read error, as a much more abundant clone is one base away. The chain combines TRBV12-3 or TRBV12-4 with TRBJ2-3, with D tentatively TRBD2 (6 bases). This CDR3 spans 15 amino acids. Trimming left V 1 base short and J 3 bases short, with 11 bases between. The CDR3 DNA is TGTGCCAGCAGTTTAGACGGGAGCAGGACAGATACGCAGTATTTT. Its protein product is CASSLDGSRTDTQYF.

This clonotype was counted ten times or more. The chain is built from TRBV20-1 and TRBJ2-2; D might be TRBD1 or TRBD2, each matching 6 bases. This CDR3 region has 15 residues. V lost 3 bases, J lost 4 bases, and 15 bases lay in between. The V gene's germline CDR1 is DFQATT and CDR2 SNEGSKA (reference sequence). The CDR3: CSASLGGAGTGELFF. CDR3 DNA sequence: TGCAGTGCTAGTCTGGGGGGCGCGGGCACCGGGGAGCTGTTTTTT.

This clonotype was counted at least ten times. This sequence joins TRBV6-1 and TRBJ2-5; no clear D. The ends were cut back, 4 bases at V and 1 base at J, with 13 bases in the middle. CDR1 and CDR2 (germline): MNHNS, SASEGT. The CDR3 extends over 15 amino acids. As DNA, the CDR3 is TGTGCCAGCAGTGCCTCCGGACCGGCCCAAGAGACCCAGTACTTC. Protein: CASSASGPAQETQYF.

This clonotype was observed many times. The chain uses TRBV7-8 and TRBJ2-3; 8 positions agree with TRBD1. CDR1 and CDR2 (germline): SGHVS, FQNEAQ. The V gene end was trimmed by 7 bases and the J gene end by 2 bases; junction bases not matched to a gene: 11. The CDR3 is 16 residues long. CDR3 amino acids: CASTSYRQGITDTQYF. CDR3 bases: TGTGCCAGCACAAGTTATCGACAGGGGATCACAGATACGCAGTATTTT. Filled out from reference TRBV7-8 and TRBJ2-3, the complete variable domain reads GAGVSQSPRYKVAKRGQDVALRCDPISGHVSLFWYQQALGQGPEFLTYFQNEAQLDKSGLPSDRFFAERPEGSVSTLKIQRTQQEDSAVYLCASTSYRQGITDTQYFGPGTRLTVL.

The table lists this clonotype with many counts. The chain employs TRBV24-1 and TRBJ2-7, with D possibly TRBD1 on 5 matching bases. Trimming shortened V by 3 bases and J by 4 bases, and 9 bases separated the two germline ends. Germline V lookup: CDR1 KGHDR, CDR2 SFDVKD. This CDR3 comprises 13 residues. CDR3: CATSDPDSYEQYF. CDR3 nucleotide sequence: TGTGCCACCAGTGATCCAGACAGTTACGAGCAGTACTTC.

This clonotype came up many times. This sequence joins TRBV2 and TRBJ1-2; the D gene is possibly TRBD1 (5 bases). The CDR3 is 14 amino acids. The germline V gene encodes CDR1 SNHLY and CDR2 FYNNEI. V lost 7 bases, J lost 5 bases, and 17 bases lay in between. CDR3 in DNA: TGTGCCAGCACTCCTTCCCCAGGGACTTATGGCTACACCTTC. Translation gives CASTPSPGTYGYTF. Full variable domain (outside the CDR3, taken from reference TRBV2 and TRBJ1-2): EPEVTQTPSHQVTQMGQEVILRCVPISNHLYFYWYRQILGQKVEFLVSFYNNEISEKSEIFDDQFSVERPDGSNFTLKIRSTKLEDSAMYFCASTPSPGTYGYTFGSGTRLTVV.

This clonotype was seen at least ten times. CDR3 bases: TGTGCCAGCAGCTCCGGACAGGGTCGGACCCAGTACTTC. It encodes CASSSGQGRTQYF. The chain links TRBV6-6 to TRBJ2-5; 8 bases are shared with TRBD1. V shed 6 bases and J 7 bases; nucleotides not matched to a gene: 7. CDR1 is MNHNY, CDR2 SVGAGI, per germline (reference sequence). The CDR3 is 13 amino acids.

This clonotype was seen ten or more times. The chain carries TRBV7-2 and TRBJ2-4; 7 bases are shared with TRBD1. The CDR3 is made up of 18 amino acids. V lost 6 bases and J lost 2; bases outside the gene matches: 16. Per germline, CDR1 SGHTA and CDR2 FQGNSA. This CDR3 reads CASSLGTVGQETKNIQYF. CDR3 nucleotides: TGTGCCAGCAGTCTAGGGACAGTTGGGCAGGAAACCAAAAACATTCAGTACTTC.

The V and J genes are TRBV10-3 and TRBJ2-5; unclear D gene. The CDR3 has 14 residues. Germline V gives CDR1 ENHRY, CDR2 SYGVKD. V was cut by 3 bases and J by 5 bases, with 13 bases left in between. CDR3 amino acids: CAISDDPVLETQYF. DNA for the CDR3: TGTGCCATCAGTGACGATCCGGTTTTGGAGACCCAGTACTTC.

This clonotype was observed many times. This chain's CDR3 is CASSQDWFRGVNEQFF. In DNA form, the CDR3 reads TGTGCCAGCAGCCAAGATTGGTTCCGGGGGGTCAATGAGCAGTTCTTC. The chain has TRBV3-1 and TRBJ2-1; 7 nucleotides align to TRBD2. CDR3 size: 16 residues. Looked up from germline, CDR1 is LGHDT and CDR2 is YNNKEL (reference sequence). Trimming cost V 0 bases and J 6 bases; bases outside gene matches: 8.

This clonotype occurred many times. V usage is TRBV29-1 and J usage is TRBJ2-3; D is unclear. CDR3 size: 11 residues. CDR1 SQVTM and CDR2 ANQGSEA come from the germline V gene. The germline V and J ends were trimmed by 6 bases and 5 bases, with 9 bases remaining between them. The CDR3 bases are TGCAGCGTAGGGCTCAGAGATACGCAGTATTTT. Protein sequence: CSVGLRDTQYF.

This clonotype came up many times. CDR3 amino acids: CSARESRDYNEQFF. The CDR3 DNA reads TGCAGTGCTAGAGAATCGCGGGACTACAATGAGCAGTTCTTC. The chain recombines TRBV20-1 with TRBJ2-1; D is possibly TRBD2 (6 bases). This CDR3 has 14 amino acids. Germline CDR1 DFQATT, CDR2 SNEGSKA (reference sequence). Trimming took 0 bases from V and 3 from J, leaving 9 bases between them.

This chain connects TRBV27 to TRBJ2-7, with 14 positions matching TRBD2. The V gene's germline CDR1 is MNHEY and CDR2 SMNVEV (reference sequence). This CDR3 is built from 16 residues. V was pared by 8 bases and J by 1 base, with 7 bases of the junction left unmatched. The CDR3 sequence is CASRTSGGTGSYEQYF. The CDR3, as DNA: TGTGCCAGCCGGACTAGCGGGGGGACCGGGTCCTACGAGCAGTACTTC.

This clonotype was seen ten or more times. This chain joins TRBV11-2 and TRBJ2-1; D is possibly TRBD1 (6 bases). The CDR3 contains 18 residues. The ends were cut back, 0 bases at V and 3 bases at J, with 18 bases in the middle. The germline gives CDR1 SGHAT, CDR2 FQNNGV. The CDR3 DNA sequence: TGTGCCAGCAGCTTAGATCCCCCCCGGACAGTCCGCTACAATGAGCAGTTCTTC. This codes for CASSLDPPRTVRYNEQFF.

The rearrangement uses TRBV27 and TRBJ2-7; unclear D gene. CDR1 is MNHEY and CDR2 is SMNVEV in the germline V gene (reference sequence). Trimming shortened V by 3 bases and J by 2 bases, and 8 bases separated the two germline ends. CDR3 length: 13 amino acids. CDR3 loop: CASSFRGTYEQYF. The CDR3 DNA is TGTGCCAGCAGTTTTCGTGGAACCTACGAGCAGTACTTC.

This clonotype was counted many times. The genes are TRBV4-2 and TRBJ1-6, with D unresolved. This CDR3 is 17 amino acids long. Trimming pared 0 bases from V and 2 bases from J, leaving 11 bases between. The germline V gene has CDR1 LGHNA and CDR2 YNFKEQ. The CDR3 is CASSQEASTAYNSPLHF. The DNA for the CDR3 is TGTGCCAGCAGCCAAGAGGCCTCAACCGCCTATAATTCACCCCTCCACTTT.

The chain employs TRBV18 and TRBJ2-7; D is possibly TRBD2 (6 bases). V shed 1 base and J shed 7 bases, with 8 bases lying between them. This CDR3 contains 12 residues. Germline V gene sequence: CDR1 KGHSH, CDR2 LQKENI. The CDR3, as DNA: TGTGCCAGCTCACCACTCGGGAGAGAGCAGTACTTC. Its protein product is CASSPLGREQYF.

This clonotype showed up many times. The chain couples TRBV5-1 to TRBJ2-1; 9 nucleotides align to TRBD2. V was pared by 1 base and J by 4 bases, with 6 bases of the junction left unmatched. The CDR3 length is 16 residues. Germline loops: CDR1 SGHRS, CDR2 YFSETQ. The CDR3 loop reads CASSLLAGVTYNEQFF. The CDR3 coding sequence is TGCGCCAGCAGCTTGTTAGCGGGGGTTACTTACAATGAGCAGTTCTTC.

The chain recombines TRBV21-1 with TRBJ2-3; TRBD1 reflects the table's D call only, with no check against the DNA. TRBV21-1 is recorded as a pseudogene. CDR3 length: 11 residues. CDR3 residues: CASRTEDTQYF. The CDR3 DNA reads TGTGCCAGCAGGACAGAAGATACGCAGTATTTT.

This clonotype occurred once. This sequence may be a read error, since a much larger clone differs from it by one base. The CDR3 nucleotides read TGTGTCAGCAGCAAGGGACCCTATAGCAATCAGCCCCAGCATTTT. Its translation: CVSSKGPYSNQPQHF. The V call is TRBV6-1, the J call TRBJ1-5; weak D call: TRBD1 (5 bases). CDR3 length: 15 amino acids. Germline values: CDR1 MNHNS, CDR2 SASEGT.

This clonotype was seen a few times. The rearrangement links TRBV5-1 to TRBJ1-6, with a weak D call TRBD1 (5 bases). Germline lookup yields CDR1 SGHRS and CDR2 YFSETQ. CDR3 length: 13 amino acids. The V and J ends lost 4 bases and 7 bases respectively, with 9 bases between them. The CDR3 DNA sequence: TGCGCCAGCAGCCAGACAGAGAATTCACCCCTCCACTTT. Translated, it gives CASSQTENSPLHF.

This clonotype was seen more than once but under ten times. V usage is TRBV11-2 and J usage is TRBJ2-2; 7 nucleotides align to TRBD2. J gave up 4 bases and V 7 bases, and 15 bases lay outside the gene matches. The germline V gene encodes CDR1 SGHAT and CDR2 FQNNGV. The CDR3 has 17 residues. For the CDR3, the DNA is TGTGCCAGCACGCCACTTCTGCTGGCTAGCGGCACCGGGGAGCTGTTTTTT. Translating gives CASTPLLLASGTGELFF.

This clonotype has ten or more counts. V gene TRBV7-2 combines with J gene TRBJ2-2; the D is unclear. V lost 5 bases and J 0 bases, leaving 7 bases between the germline ends. Germline CDR1 and CDR2: SGHTA and FQGNSA. This CDR3 contains 14 residues. This CDR3 reads CASSAGTNTGELFF. Here the CDR3 DNA reads TGTGCCAGCAGCGCAGGAACGAACACCGGGGAGCTGTTTTTT. The whole variable domain, remainder taken from reference TRBV7-2 and TRBJ2-2, is GAGVSQSPSNKVTEKGKDVELRCDPISGHTALYWYRQSLGQGLEFLIYFQGNSAPDKSGLPSDRFSAERTGGSVSTLTIQRTQQEDSAVYLCASSAGTNTGELFFGEGSRLTVL.

This clonotype came up many times. The gene calls are TRBV7-2 and TRBJ1-4, with D maybe TRBD1 (6 bases). Germline V CDR1 and CDR2: SGHTA, FQGNSA. Trimming took 4 bases from V and 8 from J, leaving 20 bases between them. CDR3 length: 16 residues. The CDR3 DNA reads TGTGCCAGCAGCTCAAAGCACAGGGTAGGGGGGGAAAAACTGTTTTTT. Its protein is CASSSKHRVGGEKLFF.